This T cell receptor beta chain originates from a study of cytomegalovirus exposure and HLA in healthy donors. With 60 Vbeta and 13 Jbeta primers, the PCR was carried out. Generated by immunoSEQ multiplex PCR, the TCRdb table keeps only in-frame clones and is missing some. Here the sample spans 150,000 to 200,000 clones, over 65% being singletons. With regard to this clone: As yet, its antigen is unknown.

General study points: TRBV6-2, TRBV6-3 and some other V segments were excluded as indistinguishable. Sequencing had likely introduced a cluster of highly shared sequence variants as an artifact.

The CDR3 is 16 amino acids. The V gene lost 2 bases and the J gene lost 0 bases, with 11 bases spanning the gap. Looked up from germline, CDR1 is SGHAT and CDR2 is FQNNGV. This clonotype was obtained from a woman aged 30 to 39 in good health and CMV-seropositive. The chain carries TRBV11-2 and TRBJ2-1, with D tentatively TRBD2 (5 bases). Material for sequencing was PBMCs. In DNA form, the CDR3 reads TGTGCCAGCAGCTTAAACGCGGGCAGCTCCTACAATGAGCAGTTCTTC. It translates to CASSLNAGSSYNEQFF.